Listed below are T cell receptor beta chains from one sample, sequenced in a study of cytomegalovirus exposure and HLA in healthy donors. Method: immunoSEQ multiplex PCR; TCRdb's copy keeps in-frame clones and lacks some. The data contain about 76,000 clones, 65% to 80% of them singletons. The source material was PBMCs. These receptors were collected from a male donor in good health and CMV-seropositive. The CDR3 runs from the conserved cysteine through the conserved F or W. Each record gives: D gene, clone size, V gene, J gene, CDR3 protein, CDR3 DNA. A D gene is named only where the DNA matches it firmly. Clone size is stated in some rows and not others, as once, few, many or a class when expanded.

.	.	TRBV19	TRBJ1-4	CALPDRNGEKLFF	TGTGCCCTACCAGACAGGAACGGTGAAAAACTGTTTTTT
TRBD2	.	TRBV15	TRBJ2-7	CATSRDLSGGREQYF	TGTGCCACCAGCAGAGATTTATCGGGAGGTCGGGAGCAGTACTTC
TRBD2	.	TRBV7-2	TRBJ2-2	CASSRGLAGGRAGELFF	TGTGCCAGCAGCCGAGGACTAGCGGGGGGGCGGGCCGGGGAGCTGTTTTTT
.	.	TRBV13	TRBJ2-7	CASSQGLFYEQYF	TGTGCCAGCAGCCAGGGACTGTTCTACGAGCAGTACTTC
.	.	TRBV29-1	TRBJ1-2	CSVGQKEYGYTF	TGCAGCGTCGGACAGAAAGAATATGGCTACACCTTC
.	once	TRBV12-2	TRBJ1-1	CASRRVPEAFF	TGTGCAAGCCGACGGGTTCCTGAAGCTTTCTTT
.	.	TRBV19	TRBJ2-5	CASSILNRAETQYF	TGTGCCAGTAGTATTTTAAACAGGGCGGAGACCCAGTACTTC
.	.	TRBV18	TRBJ2-7	CASSPPPQRTSSYEQYF	TGTGCCAGCTCACCACCCCCACAGCGGACCAGCTCCTACGAGCAGTACTTC
.	.	TRBV30	TRBJ2-1	CAWSVGTVGAQFF	TGTGCCTGGAGTGTGGGGACTGTTGGCGCACAGTTCTTC
TRBD2	.	TRBV5-1	TRBJ2-7	CASSFGGSSTYEQYF	TGCGCCAGCAGCTTCGGCGGGAGCTCCACCTACGAGCAGTACTTC
.	.	TRBV4-3	TRBJ1-5	CASSQNRRQLNQPQHF	TGCGCCAGCAGCCAGAACCGAAGACAGTTGAATCAGCCCCAGCATTTT
TRBD1	.	TRBV6-1	TRBJ2-7	CASSDRGREQYF	TGTGCCAGCAGCGACAGGGGGCGAGAGCAGTACTTC
.	few	TRBV10-3	TRBJ2-7	CAISVPGSYEQYF	TGTGCCATCAGTGTCCCGGGAAGCTACGAGCAGTACTTC
.	.	TRBV28	TRBJ2-5	CASSLSRGQPFQETQYF	TGTGCCAGCAGTTTATCGCGGGGGCAGCCATTCCAAGAGACCCAGTACTTC
.	.	TRBV21-1	TRBJ2-7	CATHEGHLYEQYF	TGTGCCACCCACGAGGGACACCTCTACGAGCAGTACTTC
.	once	TRBV2	TRBJ1-5	CASKQRALDQPQHF	TGTGCCAGCAAACAGAGGGCCCTAGATCAGCCCCAGCATTTT
TRBD1	.	TRBV7-7	TRBJ2-5	CASSPDRALQETQYF	TGTGCCAGCAGCCCGGACAGGGCCCTACAAGAGACCCAGTACTTC
.	few	TRBV14	TRBJ2-2	CASSQVAYSQSNTGELFF	TGTGCCAGCAGCCAGGTGGCTTACAGTCAATCGAACACCGGGGAGCTGTTTTTT
TRBD1	few	TRBV5-6	TRBJ2-7	CASSLAGQGSYEQYF	TGTGCCAGCAGCTTGGCCGGACAGGGTTCCTACGAGCAGTACTTC
.	.	TRBV29-1	TRBJ1-5	CSVEDRGQPQHF	TGCAGCGTTGAAGATAGAGGGCAGCCCCAGCATTTT
.	.	TRBV7-3	TRBJ2-5	CASSPGVVGETQYF	TGTGCCAGCAGCCCAGGGGTCGTTGGAGAGACCCAGTACTTC
TRBD1	.	TRBV7-9	TRBJ2-7	CASNPGQGAHFQYF	TGTGCCAGCAACCCGGGACAGGGGGCGCATTTTCAGTACTTC
.	few	TRBV7-3	TRBJ2-5	CASSLFPDSETQYF	TGTGCCAGCAGCTTATTCCCCGACTCGGAGACCCAGTACTTC
.	.	TRBV27	TRBJ2-3	CASSLFSGSTDTQYF	TGTGCCAGCAGTTTATTTTCGGGTAGCACAGATACGCAGTATTTT
.	.	TRBV27	TRBJ2-3	CASSLGGWEDTQYF	TGTGCCAGCAGTTTAGGGGGCTGGGAAGATACGCAGTATTTT
TRBD2	.	TRBV7-7	TRBJ2-1	CASSTGGPNEQFF	TGTGCCAGCTCAACGGGGGGGCCCAATGAGCAGTTCTTC
TRBD1	.	TRBV30	TRBJ1-3	CAWRDRVPGNTIYF	TGTGCCTGGAGGGACAGGGTTCCTGGAAACACCATATATTTT
TRBD1	.	TRBV7-9	TRBJ1-4	CASSLKGTANEKLFF	TGTGCCAGCAGCTTAAAGGGGACAGCTAATGAAAAACTGTTTTTT
TRBD1	.	TRBV7-2	TRBJ1-1	CASSFRDRGGTEAFF	TGTGCCAGCAGCTTCCGGGACAGGGGTGGTACTGAAGCTTTCTTT
TRBD1	.	TRBV7-9	TRBJ2-3	CSSSPRTGPFTDTQYF	TGTTCCAGCAGCCCCCGGACAGGACCCTTCACAGATACGCAGTATTTT
TRBD1	.	TRBV30	TRBJ1-6	CAWSAGTGRSPLHF	TGTGCCTGGAGTGCAGGGACAGGGAGATCACCCCTCCACTTT
TRBD1	.	TRBV7-2	TRBJ1-2	CASILQGVANYGYTF	TGTGCCAGCATCCTACAGGGGGTGGCTAACTATGGCTACACCTTC
TRBD1	.	TRBV13	TRBJ2-7	CASSTGSGQGYEQYF	TGTGCCAGCAGCACGGGATCGGGACAGGGCTACGAGCAGTACTTC
TRBD1	few	TRBV6-5	TRBJ1-3	CGTGRGFASGNTIYF	TGTGGGACAGGGCGGGGATTCGCTTCTGGAAACACCATATATTTT
TRBD2	.	TRBV4-1	TRBJ2-5	CASSTRYGLAGDQRETQYF	TGCGCCAGCAGCACAAGGTACGGACTAGCGGGAGATCAGCGAGAGACCCAGTACTTC
TRBD2	.	TRBV7-9	TRBJ2-7	CASSSSRWGEGVYEQYF	TGTGCCAGCAGCTCCAGCCGGTGGGGGGAGGGAGTCTACGAGCAGTACTTC
TRBD2	.	TRBV29-1	TRBJ2-3	CSVPGTSAASTDTQYF	TGCAGCGTACCCGGGACTAGCGCCGCTAGCACAGATACGCAGTATTTT
TRBD2	many	TRBV19	TRBJ2-7	CASSPSGYEQYF	TGTGCCAGTAGCCCTAGCGGCTACGAGCAGTACTTC
.	.	TRBV28	TRBJ1-1	CASSFPAKTMNTEAFF	TGTGCCAGCAGTTTCCCAGCGAAAACCATGAACACTGAAGCTTTCTTT
TRBD1	.	TRBV4-3	TRBJ2-2	CASTPDRGNTGELFF	TGCGCCAGCACCCCGGACAGGGGGAACACCGGGGAGCTGTTTTTT
TRBD2	.	TRBV30	TRBJ2-5	CAWSSGGVETQYF	TGTGCCTGGAGCAGTGGGGGGGTAGAGACCCAGTACTTC